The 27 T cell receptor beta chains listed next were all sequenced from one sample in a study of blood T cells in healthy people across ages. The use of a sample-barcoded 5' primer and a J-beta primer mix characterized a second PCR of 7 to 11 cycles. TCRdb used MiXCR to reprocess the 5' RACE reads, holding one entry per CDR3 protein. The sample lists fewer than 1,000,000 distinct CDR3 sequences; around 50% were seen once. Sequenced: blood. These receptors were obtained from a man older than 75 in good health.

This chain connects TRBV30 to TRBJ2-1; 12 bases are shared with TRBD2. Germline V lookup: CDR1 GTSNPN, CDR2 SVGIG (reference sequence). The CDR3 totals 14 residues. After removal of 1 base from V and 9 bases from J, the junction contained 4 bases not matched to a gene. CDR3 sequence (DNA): TGTGCCTGGAGTGGACTAGCGGGAGTTGGTGAGCAGTTCTTC. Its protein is CAWSGLAGVGEQFF.

In DNA, the CDR3 is TGTGCCAGCAGCCTCCATCCGGTGAGGAGTACGAACACCGGGGAGCTGTTTTTT. Translated, it gives CASSLHPVRSTNTGELFF. The V and J genes are TRBV7-3 and TRBJ2-2; unclear D gene. Trimming left V 5 bases short and J 0 bases short, with 19 bases between. CDR1 is SGHTA, CDR2 FQGTGA, per germline. The CDR3 loop spans 18 amino acids.

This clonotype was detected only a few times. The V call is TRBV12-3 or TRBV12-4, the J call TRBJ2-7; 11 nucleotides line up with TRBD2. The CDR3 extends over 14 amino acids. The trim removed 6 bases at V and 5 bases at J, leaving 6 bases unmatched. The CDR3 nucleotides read TGTGCCAGCAGCAGTAGCGGGAGGGCCCACGAGCAGTACTTC. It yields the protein CASSSSGRAHEQYF.

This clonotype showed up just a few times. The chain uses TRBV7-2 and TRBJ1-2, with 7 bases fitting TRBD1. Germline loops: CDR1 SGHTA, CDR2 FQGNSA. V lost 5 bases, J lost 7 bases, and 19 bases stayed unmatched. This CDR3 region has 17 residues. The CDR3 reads CASSPRRGRLTGGGYTF. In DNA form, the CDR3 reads TGTGCCAGCAGCCCCCGGAGGGGGCGACTGACCGGGGGTGGCTACACCTTC.

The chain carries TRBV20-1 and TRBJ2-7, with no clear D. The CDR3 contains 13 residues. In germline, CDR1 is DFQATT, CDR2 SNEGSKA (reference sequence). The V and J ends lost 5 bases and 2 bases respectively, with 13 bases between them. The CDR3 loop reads CSASTGSTYEQYF. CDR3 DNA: TGCAGTGCTTCTACCGGGTCTACCTACGAGCAGTACTTC.

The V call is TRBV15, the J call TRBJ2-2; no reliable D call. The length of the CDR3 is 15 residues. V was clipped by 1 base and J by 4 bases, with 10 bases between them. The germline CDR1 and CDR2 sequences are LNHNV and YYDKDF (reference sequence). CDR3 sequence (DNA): TGTGCCACCAGCAGAGCTGCGGCTTCCACCGGGGAGCTGTTTTTT. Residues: CATSRAAASTGELFF.

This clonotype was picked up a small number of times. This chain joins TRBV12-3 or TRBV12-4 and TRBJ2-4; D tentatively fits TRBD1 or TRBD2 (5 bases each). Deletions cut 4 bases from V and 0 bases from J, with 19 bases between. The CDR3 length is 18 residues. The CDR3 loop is CASSSIRGVGVAKNIQYF. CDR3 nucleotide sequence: TGTGCCAGCAGTTCGATTCGAGGGGTAGGGGTAGCCAAAAACATTCAGTACTTC.

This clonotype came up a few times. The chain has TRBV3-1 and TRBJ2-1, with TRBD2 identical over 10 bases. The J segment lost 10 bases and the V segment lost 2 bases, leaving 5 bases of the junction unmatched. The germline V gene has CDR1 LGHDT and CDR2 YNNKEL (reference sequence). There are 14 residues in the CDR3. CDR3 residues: CASSQRTSGNEQFF. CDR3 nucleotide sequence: TGTGCCAGCAGCCAACGAACTAGCGGGAACGAGCAGTTCTTC.

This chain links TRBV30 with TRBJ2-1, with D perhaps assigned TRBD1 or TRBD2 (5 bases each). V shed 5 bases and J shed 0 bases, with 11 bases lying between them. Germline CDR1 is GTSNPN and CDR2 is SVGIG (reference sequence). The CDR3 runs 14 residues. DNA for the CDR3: TGTGCCTGGGGGGACCTTTCCTCCTACAATGAGCAGTTCTTC. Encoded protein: CAWGDLSSYNEQFF. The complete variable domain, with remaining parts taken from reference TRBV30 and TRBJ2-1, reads SQTIHQWPATLVQPVGSPLSLECTVEGTSNPNLYWYRQAAGRGLQLLFYSVGIGQISSEVPQNLSASRPQDRQFILSSKKLLLSDSGFYLCAWGDLSSYNEQFFGPGTRLTVL.

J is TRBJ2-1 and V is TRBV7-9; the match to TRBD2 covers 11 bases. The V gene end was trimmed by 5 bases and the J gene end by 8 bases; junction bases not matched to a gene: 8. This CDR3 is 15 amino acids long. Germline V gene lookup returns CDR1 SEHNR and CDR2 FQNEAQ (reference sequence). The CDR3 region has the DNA TGTGCCAGCAGCCCCCTAGCGGGAGGTGGTGATGAGCAGTTCTTC. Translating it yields CASSPLAGGGDEQFF.

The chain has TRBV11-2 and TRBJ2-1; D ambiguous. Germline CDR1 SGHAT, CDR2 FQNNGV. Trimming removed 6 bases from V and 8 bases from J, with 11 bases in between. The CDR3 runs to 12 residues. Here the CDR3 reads CASRKWVDEQFF. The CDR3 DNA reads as TGTGCCAGCAGGAAATGGGTTGATGAGCAGTTCTTC.

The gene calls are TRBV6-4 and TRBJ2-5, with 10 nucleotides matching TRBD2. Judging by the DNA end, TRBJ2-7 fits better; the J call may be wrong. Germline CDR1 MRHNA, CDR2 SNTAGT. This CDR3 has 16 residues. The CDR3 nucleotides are TGTGCCAGCTCTATTAATTCCGGGACTAGCGTAAACGAGCAGTACTTC. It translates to CASSINSGTSVNEQYF.

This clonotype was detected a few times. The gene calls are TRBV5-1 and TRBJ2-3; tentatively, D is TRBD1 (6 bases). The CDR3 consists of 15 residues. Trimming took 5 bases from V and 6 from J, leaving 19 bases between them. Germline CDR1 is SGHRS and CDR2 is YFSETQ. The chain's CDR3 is CASSPELNREDTQYF. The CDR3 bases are TGCGCCAGCAGTCCAGAACTGAACAGGGAGGATACGCAGTATTTT.

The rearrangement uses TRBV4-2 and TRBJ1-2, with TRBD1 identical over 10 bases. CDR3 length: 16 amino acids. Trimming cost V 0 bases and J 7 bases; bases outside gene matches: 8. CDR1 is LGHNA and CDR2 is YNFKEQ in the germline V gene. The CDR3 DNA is TGTGCCAGCAGCCAAGATCGGGGGGGACAGGGGTTTGGCTACACCTTC. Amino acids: CASSQDRGGQGFGYTF.

CDR3 region: CAISIQGAEESPLHF. CDR3 DNA sequence: TGTGCCATCAGTATACAGGGGGCAGAGGAATCACCCCTCCACTTT. The genes are TRBV10-3 and TRBJ1-6; 9 bases fit TRBD1. Germline V CDR1 and CDR2: ENHRY, SYGVKD. The V segment lost 5 bases and the J segment 10 bases; nucleotides outside the gene matches: 9. There are 15 residues in the CDR3.

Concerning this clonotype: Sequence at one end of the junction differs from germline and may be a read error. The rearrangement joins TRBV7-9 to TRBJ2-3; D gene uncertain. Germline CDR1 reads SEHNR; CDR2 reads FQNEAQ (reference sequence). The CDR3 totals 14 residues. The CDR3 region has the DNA TGTGCCGGCAGCTTAGAAGCTAGCACAGATACGCAGTATTTT. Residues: CAGSLEASTDTQYF.

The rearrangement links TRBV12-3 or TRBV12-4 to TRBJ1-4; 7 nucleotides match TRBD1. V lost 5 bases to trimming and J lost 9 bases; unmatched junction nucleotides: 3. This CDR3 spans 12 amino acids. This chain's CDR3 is CASSRGGKKLFF. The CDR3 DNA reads TGTGCCAGCAGTCGAGGGGGCAAAAAACTGTTTTTT.

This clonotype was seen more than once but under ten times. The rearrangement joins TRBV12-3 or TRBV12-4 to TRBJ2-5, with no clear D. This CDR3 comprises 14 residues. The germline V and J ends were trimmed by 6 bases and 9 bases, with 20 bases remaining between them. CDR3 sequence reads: CASSPPVPRSAQYF. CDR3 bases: TGTGCCAGCAGCCCACCCGTCCCCCGGTCGGCCCAGTACTTC.

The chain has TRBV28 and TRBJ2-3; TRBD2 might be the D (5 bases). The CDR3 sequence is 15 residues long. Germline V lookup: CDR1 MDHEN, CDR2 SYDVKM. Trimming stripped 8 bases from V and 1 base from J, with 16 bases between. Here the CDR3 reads CASLQTNGGTDTQYF. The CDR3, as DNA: TGTGCCAGCCTACAGACTAACGGGGGCACAGATACGCAGTATTTT. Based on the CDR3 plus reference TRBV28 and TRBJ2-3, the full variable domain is DVKVTQSSRYLVKRTGEKVFLECVQDMDHENMFWYRQDPGLGLRLIYFSYDVKMKEKGDIPEGYSVSREKKERFSLILESASTNQTSMYLCASLQTNGGTDTQYFGPGTRLTVL.

DNA for the CDR3: TGTGCCACCAGCAGAGTGGCGGGAGGTGGCCCCCACGATACGCAGTATTTT. Its translation: CATSRVAGGGPHDTQYF. V is TRBV15 and J is TRBJ2-3; 8 positions match TRBD2. CDR3 length: 17 residues. The germline CDR1 and CDR2 sequences are LNHNV and YYDKDF (reference sequence). J gave up 6 bases and V 1 base, and 12 bases lay outside the gene matches. Drawing the rest from reference TRBV15 and TRBJ2-3, the complete variable domain is DAMVIQNPRYQVTQFGKPVTLSCSQTLNHNVMYWYQQKSSQAPKLLFHYYDKDFNNEADTPDNFQSRRPNTSFCFLDIRSPGLGDTAMYLCATSRVAGGGPHDTQYFGPGTRLTVL.

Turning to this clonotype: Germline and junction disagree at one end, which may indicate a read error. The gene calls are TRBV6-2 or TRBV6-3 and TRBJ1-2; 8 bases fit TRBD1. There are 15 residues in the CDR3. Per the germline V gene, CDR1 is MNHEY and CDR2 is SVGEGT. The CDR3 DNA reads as TGTGCCAGCAGCCCACACGGACAGGGTGGGTATGACTACACCTTC. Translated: CASSPHGQGGYDYTF.

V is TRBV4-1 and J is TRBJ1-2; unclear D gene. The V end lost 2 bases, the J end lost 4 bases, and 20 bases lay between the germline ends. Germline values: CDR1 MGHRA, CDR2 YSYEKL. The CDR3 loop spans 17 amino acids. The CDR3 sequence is CASSQTQQTGAGYGYTF. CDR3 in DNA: TGCGCCAGCAGCCAAACTCAACAGACGGGAGCAGGCTATGGCTACACCTTC.

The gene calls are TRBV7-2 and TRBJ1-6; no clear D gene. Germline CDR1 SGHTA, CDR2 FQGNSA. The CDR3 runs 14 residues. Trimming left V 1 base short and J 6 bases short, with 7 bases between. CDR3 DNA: TGTGCCAGCAGCTTAGGGGTGTCTAATTCACCCCTCCACTTT. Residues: CASSLGVSNSPLHF.

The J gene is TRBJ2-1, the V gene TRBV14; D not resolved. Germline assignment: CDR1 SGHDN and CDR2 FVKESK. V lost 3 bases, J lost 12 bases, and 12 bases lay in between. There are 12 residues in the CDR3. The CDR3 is CASSHNVDGQFF. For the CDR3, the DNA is TGTGCCAGCAGCCATAACGTGGACGGGCAGTTCTTC.

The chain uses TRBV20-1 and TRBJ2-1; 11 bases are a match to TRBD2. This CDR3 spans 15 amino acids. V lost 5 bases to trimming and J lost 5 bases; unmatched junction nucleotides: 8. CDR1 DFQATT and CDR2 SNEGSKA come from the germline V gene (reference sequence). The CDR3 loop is CSAPTPGLADNEQFF. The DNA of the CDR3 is TGCAGTGCTCCAACACCGGGACTAGCGGACAATGAGCAGTTCTTC.

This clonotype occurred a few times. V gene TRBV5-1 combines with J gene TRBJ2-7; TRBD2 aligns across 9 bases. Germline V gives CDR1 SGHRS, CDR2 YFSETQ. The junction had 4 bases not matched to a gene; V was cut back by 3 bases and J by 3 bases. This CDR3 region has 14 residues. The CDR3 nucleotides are TGCGCCAGCAGCTCCGGGACTAGCAACTACGAGCAGTACTTC. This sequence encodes CASSSGTSNYEQYF.

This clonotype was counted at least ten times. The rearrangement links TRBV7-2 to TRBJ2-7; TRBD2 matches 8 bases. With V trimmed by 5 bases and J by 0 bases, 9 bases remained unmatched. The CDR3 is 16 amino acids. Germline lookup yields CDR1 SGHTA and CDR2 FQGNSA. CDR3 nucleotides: TGTGCCAGCAGCACACCGGGGGGGCCCAGCTCCTACGAGCAGTACTTC. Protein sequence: CASSTPGGPSSYEQYF.